The 18 T cell receptor beta chains listed next were all sequenced from one sample in a study of regulatory T cells in long-lasting Graves disease. Time point of the sample: newly diagnosed GD, antithyroid drugs for less than 3 months. RNA extracted from PBMCs served as the sequencing template. Libraries of TCR beta came from iRepertoire HTBI primers plus Arm-PCR of CDR3 regions. From the multiplex PCR reads, TCRdb called clonotypes with MiXCR, one entry per CDR3 protein. The sample lists more than 450,000 distinct CDR3 sequences, approximately 12% seen once, with about 8.3% in the top ten. This same sample was also taken into another study, of T cells in Graves' hyperthyroidism and ophthalmopathy.

Sequenced here: peripheral blood mononuclear cells (PBMCs), sampled at new diagnosis, from a patient treated with antithyroid drugs. The source of these receptors is a woman aged 25-40 years with Graves disease.

In its sample, this clonotype was seen many times. The genes are TRBV6-1 and TRBJ2-6, with TRBD2 as a possible D gene (6 bases). The V gene lost 8 bases and the J gene lost 1 base, with 9 bases spanning the gap. This CDR3 is 14 amino acids long. The V gene's germline CDR1 is MNHNS and CDR2 SASEGT. The CDR3 here is CASEAGSGANVLTF. CDR3 sequence (DNA): TGTGCCAGCGAGGCGGGGTCTGGGGCCAACGTCCTGACTTTC.

This clonotype was recorded a few times. V gene TRBV5-6 combines with J gene TRBJ2-1, with TRBD2 identical over 8 bases. Trimming at V came to 2 bases and at J to 15 bases, leaving 4 bases not matched to a gene. The CDR3 is 11 residues long. Germline CDR1 reads SGHDT; CDR2 reads YYEEEE. The CDR3: CASSLAGDPFF. CDR3 nucleotides: TGTGCCAGCAGCTTAGCGGGAGACCCGTTCTTC.

This clonotype was found many times. The V gene is TRBV18, the J gene TRBJ1-4; D remains ambiguous. This CDR3 has 14 amino acids. The V end was cut by 9 bases, the J end by 0 bases, with 11 bases between. Germline CDR1 KGHSH, CDR2 LQKENI. The CDR3 nucleotides are TGTGCCAGTCAGAAACAGTCAACTAATGAAAAACTGTTTTTT. Protein: CASQKQSTNEKLFF.

This clonotype was recorded many times. The chain is built from TRBV2 and TRBJ1-3; D gene uncertain. Trimming took off 6 bases at V and 3 bases at J, with 12 bases between the two ends. This CDR3 comprises 14 residues. Germline V gives CDR1 SNHLY, CDR2 FYNNEI. CDR3 nucleotide sequence: TGTGCCAGCAGAGAGGTGGCGGTTGGAAACACCATATATTTT. Residues: CASREVAVGNTIYF. Using reference TRBV2 and TRBJ1-3 for the parts outside the CDR3, the full variable domain is EPEVTQTPSHQVTQMGQEVILRCVPISNHLYFYWYRQILGQKVEFLVSFYNNEISEKSEIFDDQFSVERPDGSNFTLKIRSTKLEDSAMYFCASREVAVGNTIYFGEGSWLTVV.

This chain joins TRBV7-9 and TRBJ1-1; D may be TRBD1 (5 bases). Germline assignment: CDR1 SEHNR and CDR2 FQNEAQ (reference sequence). The CDR3 loop spans 17 amino acids. V was shortened by 2 bases and J by 0 bases, with 16 bases between the two germline ends. The CDR3 nucleotides read TGTGCCAGCAGCTTAAACCCCTGGGACGGAATGAACACTGAAGCTTTCTTT. It specifies CASSLNPWDGMNTEAFF.

This clonotype was counted between two and nine times. The chain is built from TRBV7-2 and TRBJ1-5; D not certain. The germline CDR1 and CDR2 sequences are SGHTA and FQGNSA. V was pared by 1 base and J by 2 bases, with 9 bases between. The CDR3 has 15 amino acids. The CDR3 bases are TGTGCCAGCAGCTTAGGTCCCGACCGCAATCAGCCCCAGCATTTT. Translation: CASSLGPDRNQPQHF.

The J gene is TRBJ2-5, the V gene TRBV7-2; 7 bases are shared with TRBD2. Losses at the gene ends were 4 bases for V and 2 bases for J; bases not matched to a gene: 16. Germline CDR1 reads SGHTA; CDR2 reads FQGNSA. The CDR3 is 18 amino acids. CDR3 in amino acids: CASSSPGPQRGPQETQYF. For the CDR3, the DNA is TGTGCCAGCAGCTCACCGGGGCCCCAGCGGGGCCCACAAGAGACCCAGTACTTC.

The rearrangement links TRBV10-2 to TRBJ2-1; D call uncertain. In germline, CDR1 is WSHSY, CDR2 SAAADI. V shed 7 bases and J shed 1 base, with 11 bases lying between them. This CDR3 contains 14 residues. The CDR3 DNA reads as TGCGCCAGCAAGATCGGGCTATCCTACAATGAGCAGTTCTTC. The encoded protein is CASKIGLSYNEQFF.

This clonotype was picked up many times. The chain joins TRBV18 to TRBJ1-1, with a possible D match to TRBD1 (5 bases). The CDR3 spans 14 residues. Germline V lookup: CDR1 KGHSH, CDR2 LQKENI. The V end was cut by 2 bases, the J end by 4 bases, with 11 bases between. The CDR3 protein is CASSPGAGSTEAFF. The CDR3, as DNA: TGTGCCAGCTCACCAGGGGCCGGTAGCACTGAAGCTTTCTTT.

This clonotype was recorded a few times. The chain recombines TRBV6-2 or TRBV6-3 with TRBJ1-2, with D possibly TRBD1 on 6 matching bases. Germline V gene data show CDR1 as MNHEY and CDR2 as SVGEGT. The V and J ends lost 5 bases and 4 bases respectively, with 11 bases between them. This CDR3 contains 13 residues. The CDR3 bases are TGTGCCAGCAGTACAGGGACTATCTATGGCTACACCTTC. It translates to CASSTGTIYGYTF.

This clonotype was seen repeatedly, ten times or more. The CDR3 is CASSRTSDQETQYF. In nucleotides, the CDR3 is TGTGCCAGCAGCCGCACTAGCGACCAAGAGACCCAGTACTTC. This rearrangement joins TRBV12-3 or TRBV12-4 to TRBJ2-5; 7 positions match TRBD2. Germline trimming cut 6 bases from V and 0 bases from J; bases unmatched to any gene: 4. There are 14 residues in the CDR3.

Only a few counts were recorded for this clonotype. The V call is TRBV19, the J call TRBJ1-5; 8 nucleotides line up with TRBD1. V shed 6 bases and J 4 bases; nucleotides not matched to a gene: 11. The V gene's germline CDR1 is LNHDA and CDR2 SQIVND (reference sequence). The CDR3 runs 16 residues. The CDR3: CASSLDRALRNQPQHF. As DNA, the CDR3 is TGTGCCAGTAGCTTGGACAGGGCACTTCGGAATCAGCCCCAGCATTTT.

There are a few counts of this clonotype. This chain uses TRBV29-1 with TRBJ1-5; no firm D call. This CDR3 has 12 residues. V was pared by 7 bases and J by 0 bases, with 7 bases between. Germline lookup yields CDR1 SQVTM and CDR2 ANQGSEA. The CDR3 spells CSARRSNQPQHF. Here the CDR3 DNA reads TGCAGCGCAAGACGTAGCAATCAGCCCCAGCATTTT. Using reference TRBV29-1 and TRBJ1-5 for the parts outside the CDR3, the full variable domain is SAVISQKPSRDICQRGTSLTIQCQVDSQVTMMFWYRQQPGQSLTLIATANQGSEATYESGFVIDKFPISRPNLTFSTLTVSNMSPEDSSIYLCSARRSNQPQHFGDGTRLSIL.

This clonotype was seen repeatedly, ten times or more. The chain couples TRBV19 to TRBJ1-1; D is undetermined. The CDR3 is 13 residues long. In germline, CDR1 is LNHDA, CDR2 SQIVND (reference sequence). Trimming took 3 bases from V and 1 from J, leaving 6 bases between them. The CDR3 protein is CASSIVANTEAFF. CDR3 DNA sequence: TGTGCCAGTAGTATCGTTGCGAACACTGAAGCTTTCTTT.

This clonotype was picked up many times. This chain connects TRBV6-1 to TRBJ2-3; D is perhaps TRBD2 (7 bases). Trimming stripped 3 bases from V and 2 bases from J, with 9 bases between. Germline lookup yields CDR1 MNHNS and CDR2 SASEGT. CDR3 length: 14 amino acids. The CDR3 sequence: CASSDGGATDTQYF. The CDR3 DNA follows: TGTGCCAGCAGTGATGGGGGGGCCACAGATACGCAGTATTTT.

This clonotype was observed many times. V gene TRBV30 combines with J gene TRBJ1-2; D gene uncertain. The V end lost 0 bases, the J end lost 7 bases, and 9 bases lay between the germline ends. Looked up from germline, CDR1 is GTSNPN and CDR2 is SVGIG (reference sequence). The CDR3 extends over 12 amino acids. CDR3 protein: CAWSVGSGGYTF. The CDR3 DNA sequence: TGTGCCTGGAGTGTAGGGTCAGGTGGCTACACCTTC.

At least ten counts were recorded for this clonotype. This chain joins TRBV7-2 and TRBJ2-1; TRBD1 is a possible D gene (6 bases). The CDR3 is made up of 15 amino acids. CDR1 and CDR2 (germline): SGHTA, FQGNSA. V gave up 6 bases and J gave up 0 bases, with 12 bases separating them. The CDR3 protein is CASRPGHNSYNEQFF. The CDR3 nucleotides are TGTGCCAGCAGACCGGGACACAACTCCTACAATGAGCAGTTCTTC.

This clonotype was recorded a few times. The chain has TRBV28 and TRBJ1-3, with D perhaps TRBD1 (6 bases). The CDR3 runs 15 residues. The V gene's germline CDR1 is MDHEN and CDR2 SYDVKM. The germline V and J ends were trimmed by 6 bases and 0 bases, with 12 bases remaining between them. CDR3 DNA sequence: TGTGCCAGCAGCTCCGGACAGCTCTCTGGAAACACCATATATTTT. Translation gives CASSSGQLSGNTIYF.